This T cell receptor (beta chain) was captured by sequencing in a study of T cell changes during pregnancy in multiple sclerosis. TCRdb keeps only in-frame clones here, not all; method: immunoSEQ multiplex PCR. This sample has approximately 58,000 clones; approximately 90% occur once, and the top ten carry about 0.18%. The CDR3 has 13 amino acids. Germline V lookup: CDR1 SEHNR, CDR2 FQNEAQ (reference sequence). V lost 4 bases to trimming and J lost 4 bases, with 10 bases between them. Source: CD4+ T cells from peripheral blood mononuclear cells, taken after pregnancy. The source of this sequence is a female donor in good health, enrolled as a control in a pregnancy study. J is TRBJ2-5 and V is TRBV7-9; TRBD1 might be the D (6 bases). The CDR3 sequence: CASSSTGGETQYF. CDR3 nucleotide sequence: TGTGCCAGCAGCTCGACAGGCGGAGAGACCCAGTACTTC.